This TCR beta chain was retrieved from a study of shared clonotypes between healthy human individuals (dated by TCRdb to between 2020 and 2021). Regarding the study in general: The cohort comprised two women and three men aged 18 to 49 years. For each donor, CD4 naive and CD4 memory were each run on three plates, CD8 naive on two plates, and CD8 memory on one plate. The study deeply sequenced blood TCR repertoires of about 5 healthy adults to estimate repertoire size and the extent of clonotype sharing between individuals. To increase sequencing depth and limit assay-specific biases, TCR repertoire library preparation and sequencing were carried out by different laboratories using diverse techniques. Between about 0.8 and 8.9 billion PBMCs per donor were obtained by leukapheresis.

Many counts were recorded for this clone. No cognate antigen has been identified for it. No per-base quality is available; no much larger clone lies one base away. Donors were healthy HIV-negative adults with no recently reported acute infections or vaccinations. Only Caucasian adults living in Nashville, Tennessee, USA were represented among the donors. CD4+ T cells were enriched through magnetic negative selection, after which naive cells were positively selected on CD45RA and the remaining negative fraction served as the memory subset. Blood was obtained by leukapheresis, after which PBMCs were separated by Ficoll-Histopaque density gradient centrifugation and cryopreserved in liquid nitrogen vapor phase. Analytical flow cytometry was used to check the purity and quantity of each magnetically sorted T cell population. Genomic DNA was isolated from each sorted fraction and quantified by UV absorbance on a Nanodrop 2000c.

Using the deep immunoSEQ assay, TCR CDR3 regions were amplified from genomic DNA by multiplex PCR. Extracted genomic DNA from each cell subset was distributed evenly across all wells of several immunoSEQ 96-well plates, and each plate was treated as a replicate. Each replicate PCR for sorted subsets received roughly 0.2 ug genomic DNA, equal to 28,000 or so T cell genomes. Purified libraries were measured with a Qubit 3.0 fluorometer, size-checked on a Bioanalyzer 2100, and measured again with the KAPA Library Quantification kit. Each immunoSEQ 96-well plate was sequenced on its own single-read 150-cycle Illumina NextSeq 550 flow cell. Concerning the study's data processing: Because the immunoSEQ output held only junctional sequences and lacked quality scores, the filtering could not match the filtering applied to full-length reads. Sequences were annotated with PyIR, a Python wrapper for IgBLAST v1.9, and V/J genes and CDR3 were assigned using IMGT germline references. Reads with weak V/J assignments (E-value above 1e-6), missing CDR3, stop codons, out-of-frame junctions, or ambiguous translated residues were removed. V3J clonotypes were defined as sequences sharing the same inferred V gene, J gene, and CDR3 amino acid sequence. To compute the percentage overlap between repertoires, the number of shared unique clonotypes was divided by the size of the smaller repertoire. Three approaches were used to assess repertoire richness: RTK rarefaction, the Chao1 estimator, and Recon v2.1 estimates of unobserved clonotypes. Generation probabilities for all TCRbeta clonotypes obtained by the gDNA method from four donors were computed using OLGA. This is the immuneACCESS table as TCRdb keeps it, with only in-frame sequences that have V and J called. A part of the clones is gone; compared with another copy, unresolved V genes explain less than half, and the rest is unexplained. The D gene and trimming were derived from the DNA, and the V and J assignments and clone size from that table. The sample table contains around 1.1 million clones; only one count was recorded for approximately 80% of them. About 0.94% of the sample is in the top ten clones.

Study-wide findings and limitations: Pairwise subsampling led to the expectation that sequencing depth would affect the degree of clonotype sharing among donors. Naive subsets generally had larger estimated clonotype richness than memory subsets. Incomplete sequencing was indicated by rarefaction of sorted-subset datasets, despite the large sequencing depth. When a few donors were compared, the shared fraction of clonotypes was about 5.2% for naive CD4, over 3% for naive CD8, 2% to 2.5% for memory CD4, and less than 0.5% for memory CD8. Sampling was limited to blood, and TCR repertoires in tissue likely differ from TCR repertoires in blood. Compared with non-shared clonotypes, clonotypes shared by all four sorted-subset donors had higher generation probabilities. Because the study included only a small number of donors, the genetic and exposure-history diversity represented was limited.

CDR1 and CDR2, per the germline V gene (reference sequence), are MNHEY and SMNVEV. Inclusive of the bounding cysteine and phenylalanine, the CDR3 is 13 residues long. Just CDR3 DNA is preserved here, 39 bases in frame from base 1. A distance of 11 bases separates the germline ends of V and J, which lose 3 bases and 8 bases respectively. The chain joins TRBV27 to TRBJ2-1; a weak D assignment points to TRBD1 (5 bases agree). This TCR was recovered from a man in his late teens or twenties in good health. Some clones in this sample may be carry-over from other donors' samples. Sequencing used memory CD4+ T cells from PBMCs. The sample's cell subset or site label is to be understood as: CD45RA-negative fraction. The DNA sequence follows: TGTGCCAGCAGTTTTATACAGGCGGATGAGCAGTTCTTC. Its translation reads: CASSFIQADEQFF.